This T cell receptor beta chain was documented in a study of CD8+CD57+ T cells in acquired aplastic anemia. Broader study findings: Researchers report that twenty-nine CD8+ CDR3 sequences appeared in both patients and controls. Patients versus controls showed no significant CD8+ Simpson's diversity difference.

Regarding this clonotype: Its antigen remains unknown.

Genomic DNA served as template for TCR beta VDJ and CDR3 profiling. A single record per CDR3 protein comes from TCRdb applying MiXCR to the reads. Found here are approximately 170,000 distinct CDR3 sequences, approximately 60% of them singletons; the top ten hold about 48%. The sequenced sample consisted of sorted CD4+, CD8+, or CD8+CD57+ T cells (not recorded which) from PBMCs. The receptor was derived from a human donor in good health.

CDR3 amino acids: CAISNGLGNEQFF. DNA of the CDR3: TGTGCCATCAGTAACGGACTAGGCAATGAGCAGTTCTTC. The genes are TRBV10-3 and TRBJ2-1; the match to TRBD2 covers 7 bases. Germline lookup yields CDR1 ENHRY and CDR2 SYGVKD. V lost 5 bases to trimming and J lost 6 bases; unmatched junction nucleotides: 4. CDR3 length: 13 amino acids.